One and the same sample provided the 3 T cell receptor beta chains below, sequenced in a study of T cell responses to AZD1222 COVID-19 vaccine (dated by TCRdb to 2020 to 2023). The library relied on the immunoSEQ multiplex PCR assay. Drawn from immuneACCESS, this table holds only the in-frame rearrangements with V and J called that TCRdb kept. Clones are partly lost; checked studies trace under half to an unresolved V gene and leave the rest unexplained. This sample holds 79,000 or so clones; more than 70% were observed only once. Roughly 5.3% of the sample is in the top ten clones. Per the publication, the time point label means: about 28 days (+/-7) after the second vaccine dose. Sequenced material: peripheral blood, taken 28 days after the second AZD1222 dose. These receptors all come from an adult who received the AZD1222 COVID-19 vaccine.

This clone was recorded once. This chain connects TRBV5-5 to TRBJ2-2, with 8 positions matching TRBD1. V gave up 4 bases and J gave up 2 bases; unmatched junction bases: 7. The CDR3 sequence is 16 residues long. Germline V gene data show CDR1 as SGHKS and CDR2 as YYEKEE (reference sequence). The CDR3 protein is CASSAAGGSNTGELFF. The CDR3 nucleotides are TGTGCCAGCAGCGCAGCAGGGGGCTCTAACACCGGGGAGCTGTTTTTT.

The genes are TRBV4-1 and TRBJ1-4; 9 bases map to TRBD1. This CDR3 has 16 residues. V was pared by 2 bases and J by 7 bases, with 8 bases of the junction left unmatched. Germline lookup yields CDR1 MGHRA and CDR2 YSYEKL. CDR3 in DNA: TGCGCCAGCAGCCAACCGTTACAGGGGGCGAGTGAAAAACTGTTTTTT. This translates into CASSQPLQGASEKLFF.

Points on this clone: The conserved closing phenylalanine or tryptophan is absent in this CDR3, likely reflecting a read error. It is unclear where the CDR3 begins or ends on the DNA, so no DNA is shown, and the CDR3 is as TCRdb lists it. The chain recombines TRBV6-5 with TRBJ2-4; TRBD2 was called by the table and not checked on the DNA. The CDR3 comprises 13 residues, both ends counted. Germline assignment: CDR1 MNHEY and CDR2 SVGAGI. This chain's CDR3 is CASSPGTSGTLRY.